The next 9 T cell receptor beta chains were all read from a single sample in a study of graft-versus-host responses after intestinal transplantation (dated by TCRdb to the early 2020s). The antigens for these receptors are not known. The sample's time point, from its label and the paper: cells obtained before transplantation from donor or recipient. Library generation was performed with the immunoSEQ multiplex PCR assay. The table was pulled from immuneACCESS by TCRdb, which kept in-frame rearrangements only. Such tables lose some clones; where checked, under half of the loss comes from unresolved V genes, and the rest has no known cause. The sample table lists approximately 93,000 clones, less than 95% of them with a count of one. The ten top clones hold about 0.073% of the sample. This specimen consisted of unstimulated CD8+ T cells sorted from spleen or lymph node cells, obtained before transplant. These receptors were taken from a human donor who was the organ donor for an intestinal transplant.

This clone was counted between two and nine times. The V call is TRBV5-8, the J call TRBJ1-2; a weak D match, TRBD1 (5 bases). The CDR3 has 13 amino acids. Germline assignment: CDR1 SGHTS and CDR2 YDEGEE. Trimming took off 2 bases at V and 10 bases at J, with 15 bases between the two ends. The CDR3 spells CASSFRDRGDYTF. The CDR3 DNA reads as TGTGCCAGCAGCTTCAGGGACCGGGGGGACTACACCTTC.

This rearrangement joins TRBV28 to TRBJ2-5, with TRBD1 as a possible D gene (6 bases). This CDR3 spans 15 amino acids. Trimming removed 8 bases from V and 5 bases from J, with 21 bases in between. Germline lookup yields CDR1 MDHEN and CDR2 SYDVKM. CDR3 nucleotides: TGTGCCAGCGACATAGTGCGCAGGGGTCAGGAGACCCAGTACTTC. It specifies CASDIVRRGQETQYF.

The chain is built from TRBV27 and TRBJ2-7, with 7 positions matching TRBD1. Trimming removed 0 bases from V and 5 bases from J; junction bases left unmatched: 4. The germline CDR1 and CDR2 sequences are MNHEY and SMNVEV (reference sequence). The CDR3 runs 14 residues. The CDR3 coding sequence is TGTGCCAGCAGTTTATCAGGGACAGATCACGAGCAGTACTTC. Protein sequence: CASSLSGTDHEQYF.

V gene TRBV7-3 combines with J gene TRBJ2-5; D possibly corresponds to TRBD2 (6 bases). The V and J ends lost 6 bases and 5 bases respectively, with 19 bases between them. Germline CDR1 SGHTA, CDR2 FQGTGA. This CDR3 spans 15 amino acids. The CDR3 sequence: CASRPSGALVETQYF. The DNA for the CDR3 is TGTGCCAGCAGACCCTCGGGAGCGCTCGTGGAGACCCAGTACTTC.

This sequence joins TRBV19 and TRBJ2-3; D might be TRBD1 (6 bases). The V gene lost 3 bases and the J gene lost 1 base, with 11 bases spanning the gap. The CDR3 consists of 15 residues. Germline CDR1 and CDR2: LNHDA and SQIVND (reference sequence). As DNA, the CDR3 is TGTGCCAGTAGTATGAGGGGACACCGCACAGATACGCAGTATTTT. Its protein product is CASSMRGHRTDTQYF.

The rearrangement uses TRBV11-2 and TRBJ2-2; no clear D. The length of the CDR3 is 15 residues. Trimming took off 1 base at V and 1 base at J, with 7 bases between the two ends. Per germline, CDR1 SGHAT and CDR2 FQNNGV. The CDR3 coding sequence is TGTGCCAGCAGCTTAGGGGCGATGAACACCGGGGAGCTGTTTTTT. It specifies CASSLGAMNTGELFF.

The chain links TRBV2 to TRBJ1-5; D gene uncertain. Trimming cost V 2 bases and J 0 bases, with 11 bases left between them. CDR3 length: 16 residues. Germline CDR1 reads SNHLY; CDR2 reads FYNNEI. CDR3 in amino acids: CASSEYSTFSNQPQHF. In DNA, the CDR3 is TGTGCCAGCAGTGAATACAGTACCTTTAGCAATCAGCCCCAGCATTTT. Drawing the rest from reference TRBV2 and TRBJ1-5, the complete variable domain is EPEVTQTPSHQVTQMGQEVILRCVPISNHLYFYWYRQILGQKVEFLVSFYNNEISEKSEIFDDQFSVERPDGSNFTLKIRSTKLEDSAMYFCASSEYSTFSNQPQHFGDGTRLSIL.

This clone was detected once. V usage is TRBV2 and J usage is TRBJ2-7; the D is unclear. This CDR3 comprises 13 residues. The germline CDR1 and CDR2 sequences are SNHLY and FYNNEI. V was shortened by 4 bases and J by 0 bases, with 7 bases between the two germline ends. Written as DNA, the CDR3 is TGTGCCAGCAGTGGAGGATTCTCCTACGAGCAGTACTTC. It translates to CASSGGFSYEQYF.

V and J are TRBV6-5 and TRBJ2-1, with unresolved D. Germline CDR1 reads MNHEY; CDR2 reads SVGAGI. CDR3 length: 15 residues. V lost 5 bases and J 3 bases, leaving 14 bases between the germline ends. CDR3 nucleotides: TGTGCCAGCAGTCCCACCGCAGACAACTACAATGAGCAGTTCTTC. Protein sequence: CASSPTADNYNEQFF.